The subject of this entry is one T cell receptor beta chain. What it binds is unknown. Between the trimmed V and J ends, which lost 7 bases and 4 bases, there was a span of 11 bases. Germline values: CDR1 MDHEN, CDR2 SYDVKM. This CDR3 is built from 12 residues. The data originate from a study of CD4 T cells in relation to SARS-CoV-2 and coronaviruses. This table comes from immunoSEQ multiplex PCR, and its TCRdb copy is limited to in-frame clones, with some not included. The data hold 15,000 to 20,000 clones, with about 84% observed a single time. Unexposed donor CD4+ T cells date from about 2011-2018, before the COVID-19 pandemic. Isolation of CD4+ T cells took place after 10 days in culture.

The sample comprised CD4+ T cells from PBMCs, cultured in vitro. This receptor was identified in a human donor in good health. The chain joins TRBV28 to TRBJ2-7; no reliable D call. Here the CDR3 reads CASIGVNYEQYF. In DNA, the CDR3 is TGTGCCAGCATAGGCGTAAATTACGAGCAGTACTTC.